This T cell receptor beta chain was observed in a study of regulatory T cells in long-lasting Graves disease. As to time point: newly diagnosed GD, antithyroid drugs for less than 3 months. Extracted PBMC RNA gave rise to the TCR library. Investigators report Graves' disease was diagnosed under American Thyroid Association guidelines. Through Arm-PCR of CDR3 regions and iRepertoire HTBI primers, TCR beta libraries were built. TCRdb re-analysed the multiplex PCR reads in MiXCR, keeping a single row per CDR3 protein. The sample lists roughly 560,000 distinct CDR3 sequences; about 11% were seen once. The sample holds a few counts of this clonotype. Per germline, CDR1 LGHNA and CDR2 YNFKEQ. This CDR3 is 14 amino acids long. V shed 2 bases and J shed 11 bases, with 13 bases lying between them. The sample also formed part of further work on T cells in Graves' hyperthyroidism and ophthalmopathy.

Source: peripheral blood mononuclear cells (PBMCs), taken at new diagnosis, from a patient treated with antithyroid drugs. This sequence joins TRBV4-2 and TRBJ1-6; D gene uncertain. This TCR was sampled from a woman aged 25 to 39 with Graves disease. CDR3 bases: TGTGCCAGCAGCCAAATAGCTGGAGGCGCACCCCTCCACTTT. Protein sequence: CASSQIAGGAPLHF.